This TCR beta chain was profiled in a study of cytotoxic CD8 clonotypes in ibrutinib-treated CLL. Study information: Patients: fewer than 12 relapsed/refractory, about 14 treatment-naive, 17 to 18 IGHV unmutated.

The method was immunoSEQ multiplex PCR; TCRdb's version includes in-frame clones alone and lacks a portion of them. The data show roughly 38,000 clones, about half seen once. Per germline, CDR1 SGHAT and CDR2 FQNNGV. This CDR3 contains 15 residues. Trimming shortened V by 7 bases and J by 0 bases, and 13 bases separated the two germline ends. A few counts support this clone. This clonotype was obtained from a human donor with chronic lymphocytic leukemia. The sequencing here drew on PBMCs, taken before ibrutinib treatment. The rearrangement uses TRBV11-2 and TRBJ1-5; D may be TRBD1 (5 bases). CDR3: CASTRDGNSNQPQHF. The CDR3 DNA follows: TGTGCCAGCACTCGGGACGGGAATAGCAATCAGCCCCAGCATTTT.